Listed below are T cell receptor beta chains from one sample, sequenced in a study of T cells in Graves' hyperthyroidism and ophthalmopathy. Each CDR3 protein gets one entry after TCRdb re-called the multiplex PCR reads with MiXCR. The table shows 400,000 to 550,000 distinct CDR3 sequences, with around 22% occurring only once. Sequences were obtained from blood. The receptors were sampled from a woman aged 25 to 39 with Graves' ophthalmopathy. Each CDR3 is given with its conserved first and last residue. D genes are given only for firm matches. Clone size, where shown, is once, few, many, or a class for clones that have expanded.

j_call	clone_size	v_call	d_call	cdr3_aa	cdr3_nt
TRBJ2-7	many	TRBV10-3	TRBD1	CAISESRSRRQGVYEQYF	TGTGCCATCAGTGAGTCAAGGTCCAGGAGACAGGGAGTCTACGAGCAGTACTTC
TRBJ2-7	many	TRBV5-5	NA	CASSLVGVEQYF	TGTGCCAGCAGCTTAGTAGGGGTCGAGCAGTACTTC
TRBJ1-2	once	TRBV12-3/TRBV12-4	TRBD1	CATGPSSVYGYTF	TGTGCGACAGGGCCTAGCTCCGTCTATGGCTACACCTTC
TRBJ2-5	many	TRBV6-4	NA	CASSVEGSQETQYF	TGTGCCAGCAGTGTGGAGGGCAGCCAAGAGACCCAGTACTTC
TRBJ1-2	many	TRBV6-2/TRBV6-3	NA	CASTFENYGYTF	TGTGCCAGCACGTTCGAGAACTATGGCTACACCTTC
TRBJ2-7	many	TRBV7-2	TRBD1	CASSPGTAISYEQYF	TGTGCCAGCAGCCCCGGGACAGCGATTTCCTACGAGCAGTACTTC
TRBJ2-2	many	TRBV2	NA	CASSVHTGELFF	TGTGCCAGCAGTGTGCACACCGGGGAGCTGTTTTTT
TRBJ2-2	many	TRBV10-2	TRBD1	CASSDGTGHTGELFF	TGCGCCAGCAGTGATGGGACAGGGCACACCGGGGAGCTGTTTTTT
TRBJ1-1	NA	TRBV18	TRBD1	CASSLQGAQGTEAFF	TGTGCCAGCTCACTCCAGGGGGCGCAGGGAACTGAAGCTTTCTTT
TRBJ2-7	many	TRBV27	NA	CASSGGTLLQIYEQYF	TGTGCCAGCAGTGGCGGGACTCTTTTACAAATTTACGAGCAGTACTTC
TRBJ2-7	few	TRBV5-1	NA	CASSGKVQQYEQYF	TGCGCCAGCAGCGGGAAGGTACAGCAATACGAGCAGTACTTC
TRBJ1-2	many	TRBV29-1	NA	CSVVQGGNGYTF	TGCAGCGTTGTACAGGGTGGCAACGGCTACACCTTC
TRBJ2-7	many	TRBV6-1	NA	CASSGDYYEQYF	TGTGCCAGCAGTGGGGATTACTACGAGCAGTACTTC
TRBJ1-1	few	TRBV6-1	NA	CASSDGRMNTEAFF	TGTGCCAGCAGTGATGGACGGATGAACACTGAAGCTTTCTTT
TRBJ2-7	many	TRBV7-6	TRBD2	CASSSSQRGLYEQYF	TGTGCCAGCAGCTCCTCCCAGCGGGGGTTGTACGAGCAGTACTTC
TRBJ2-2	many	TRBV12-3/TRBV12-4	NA	CASSFIYRDTGELFF	TGTGCCAGCAGTTTTATATACAGGGACACCGGGGAGCTGTTTTTT
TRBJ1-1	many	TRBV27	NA	CASSLTAVDEAFF	TGTGCCAGCAGTCTGACAGCGGTTGATGAAGCTTTCTTT
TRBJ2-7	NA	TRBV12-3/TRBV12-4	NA	CASTPGDSYEQYF	TGTGCCAGCACTCCCGGGGACTCCTACGAGCAGTACTTC
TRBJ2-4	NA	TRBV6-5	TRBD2	CASSYTSGGAGTKNIQYF	TGTGCCAGCAGCTACACTAGCGGGGGGGCCGGGACCAAAAACATTCAGTACTTC
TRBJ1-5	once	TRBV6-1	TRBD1	CASVGTGTQPQHF	TGTGCCAGCGTGGGGACAGGGACTCAGCCCCAGCATTTT